This T cell receptor (beta chain) was identified during a study of cytomegalovirus exposure and HLA in healthy donors. As regards this clone: Its antigen is not identified.

Donors counted as nominally healthy when sampled, yet unrecorded immune exposures were likely. Trimming took 5 bases from V and 7 from J; bases not matched to a gene: 12. The CDR3 covers 16 residues. Germline-derived CDR1 and CDR2 are LNHDA and SQIVND (reference sequence). PCR employed 60 Vbeta and 13 Jbeta primers. Profiled with immunoSEQ multiplex PCR; TCRdb holds only in-frame clones, not every one. Of approximately 120,000 clones in the sample, 60% to 85% were seen once. General study findings and limits: Information on immune exposure was restricted to one variable (CMV serostatus). Analysis performed later showed TCR beta chains linked to HLA being more clonally expanded than equally common others. In an earlier analysis, about 87% or about 30%: the productive usage of most TCR beta V segments.

The TCR originated in a man aged 45-65 years in good health and CMV-seronegative. The chain has TRBV19 and TRBJ2-1, with TRBD2 identical over 9 bases. Sequencing was done on a sample of PBMCs. The CDR3: CASSREAGGPRNEQFF. The CDR3 DNA sequence: TGTGCCAGTAGTCGGGAGGCGGGGGGGCCTCGTAATGAGCAGTTCTTC.